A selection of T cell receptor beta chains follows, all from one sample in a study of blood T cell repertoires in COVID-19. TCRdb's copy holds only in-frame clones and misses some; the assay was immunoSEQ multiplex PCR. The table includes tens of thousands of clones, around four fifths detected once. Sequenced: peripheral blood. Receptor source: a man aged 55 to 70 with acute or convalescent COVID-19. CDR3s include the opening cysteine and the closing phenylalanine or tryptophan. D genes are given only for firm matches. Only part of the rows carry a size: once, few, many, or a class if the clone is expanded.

CASMLRQTNTGELFF	TGTGCCAGTATGCTGCGGCAGACGAACACCGGGGAGCTGTTTTTT	-	TRBV19	-	TRBJ2-2
CSVQGTGTDTQYF	TGCAGCGTTCAGGGCACTGGCACAGATACGCAGTATTTT	-	TRBV29-1	-	TRBJ2-3
CASSPSPTGGYGYTF	TGTGCCAGCAGCCCCAGTCCGACGGGGGGCTATGGCTACACCTTC	-	TRBV7-9	-	TRBJ1-2
CASSSGTSNTGELFF	TGTGCCAGCAGTTCCGGGACTTCGAACACCGGGGAGCTGTTTTTT	-	TRBV11-2	-	TRBJ2-2
CASSYWGRPGNTIYF	TGTGCCAGCAGTTACTGGGGGCGGCCTGGAAACACCATATATTTT	-	TRBV6-6	-	TRBJ1-3
CASGTGTGSTDTQYF	TGTGCCAGTGGAACCGGGACAGGGAGCACAGATACGCAGTATTTT	-	TRBV5-3	TRBD1	TRBJ2-3
CASSYGTGFDEQYF	TGTGCCAGCAGTTATGGGACAGGGTTCGACGAGCAGTACTTC	-	TRBV6-5	TRBD1	TRBJ2-7
CASRTGGSANTGELFF	TGTGCCAGCCGCACAGGGGGTAGCGCGAACACCGGGGAGCTGTTTTTT	-	TRBV28	TRBD1	TRBJ2-2
CASSSRDSRSNQPQHF	TGTGCCAGCAGTTCTCGGGACAGTCGAAGCAATCAGCCCCAGCATTTT	-	TRBV28	TRBD1	TRBJ1-5
CASSPRGGADEQYF	TGTGCCAGCAGCCCCCGGGGGGGCGCCGACGAGCAGTACTTC	-	TRBV11-2	TRBD2	TRBJ2-7
CAIGPVGLAGATDTQYF	TGTGCCATCGGACCCGTTGGACTAGCGGGAGCGACAGATACGCAGTATTTT	-	TRBV2	TRBD2	TRBJ2-3
CASSLIAGGVETQYF	TGTGCCAGCAGTTTGATAGCGGGAGGGGTAGAGACCCAGTACTTC	-	TRBV28	TRBD2	TRBJ2-5
CASSTHRDRGFSGELFF	TGTGCCAGCAGCACCCACCGGGACAGGGGGTTTTCCGGGGAGCTGTTTTTT	few	TRBV3-1/TRBV3-2	TRBD1	TRBJ2-2
CASSQSGANVLTF	TGTGCCAGCAGCCAATCTGGGGCCAACGTCCTGACTTTC	-	TRBV12-3/TRBV12-4	-	TRBJ2-6
CASSLGSAGSMETQYF	TGTGCCAGCAGCTTAGGGTCGGCGGGGTCCATGGAGACCCAGTACTTC	-	TRBV11-3	-	TRBJ2-5
CASSPLVAGETGELFF	TGTGCCAGCTCACCGCTGGTAGCGGGAGAAACCGGGGAGCTGTTTTTT	few	TRBV18	TRBD2	TRBJ2-2
CASSSPWDRARGDTEAFF	TGTGCCAGCAGCTCACCCTGGGACAGGGCGCGAGGAGACACTGAAGCTTTCTTT	-	TRBV11-2	TRBD1	TRBJ1-1
CASSEPDRSYEQYF	TGTGCCAGCAGTGAACCAGACAGATCCTACGAGCAGTACTTC	-	TRBV25-1	-	TRBJ2-7
CASSPGTGGFTEAFF	TGTGCCAGCAGTCCCGGGACAGGGGGGTTCACTGAAGCTTTCTTT	-	TRBV28	TRBD1	TRBJ1-1
CASSTQGHKNIQYF	TGTGCCAGCAGTACTCAGGGGCACAAAAACATTCAGTACTTC	-	TRBV6-5	-	TRBJ2-4
CASDPSGGSGEQYF	TGTGCCAGCGACCCTAGCGGGGGCTCGGGCGAGCAGTACTTC	-	TRBV2	TRBD2	TRBJ2-7
CASSSFTSGPLIHNEQFF	TGTGCCAGCTCATCATTCACTAGCGGTCCACTTATCCACAATGAGCAGTTCTTC	once	TRBV18	TRBD2	TRBJ2-1
CASSYAGVYNEQFF	TGTGCCAGCAGTTATGCAGGGGTTTACAATGAGCAGTTCTTC	-	TRBV6-2/TRBV6-3	-	TRBJ2-1
CASSLALGSGPYEQYF	TGTGCCAGCAGCTTAGCCCTAGGGTCAGGGCCATACGAGCAGTACTTC	-	TRBV7-8	-	TRBJ2-7
CASSSGGGYTF	TGTGCCAGCAGTTCCGGGGGTGGCTACACCTTC	few	TRBV27	-	TRBJ1-2
CASHGEAHTGELFF	TGTGCCAGCCATGGAGAGGCCCACACCGGGGAGCTGTTTTTT	-	TRBV27	-	TRBJ2-2